The entry that follows covers one T cell receptor beta chain sequence. Its antigen is not identified. V lost 3 bases and J lost 11; bases outside the gene matches: 10. This CDR3 is 15 amino acids long. In germline, CDR1 is SEHNR, CDR2 FQNEAQ (reference sequence). This sample stems from a study of cytomegalovirus exposure and HLA in healthy donors. The study, taken as a whole, reports: In terms of immune exposure information, only CMV serostatus was available. Trimming of TCR beta V- and J-genes showed a link, identified in a later analysis, to a missense DCLRE1C variant.

PCR primers comprised 60 Vbeta and 13 Jbeta primers. Method: immunoSEQ multiplex PCR; TCRdb's copy keeps in-frame clones and lacks some. The sample lists about 120,000 clones, 70% to 80% occurring once. The chain recombines TRBV7-9 with TRBJ1-6; 7 nucleotides line up with TRBD1. This TCR derives from a woman between 18 and 29 years old in good health and CMV-seronegative. Sequenced: PBMCs. The CDR3 nucleotides read TGTGCCAGCAGCTTCTCACAGGGGCCGGGGGCACCCCTCCACTTT. Amino acid sequence: CASSFSQGPGAPLHF.